This record covers a single T cell receptor (beta chain). Its antigen remains unidentified. Per-base qualities were not stored, and no clone one base away is much larger. The data stem from a study of shared clonotypes between healthy human individuals (TCRdb year 2020). Study-wide context: A few men and two women, aged 18 to 49 years, made up the cohort. For each donor, CD4 naive and CD4 memory were each given three plates, CD8 naive was given two plates, and CD8 memory was given one plate. The study deeply sequenced blood TCR repertoires of five healthy adults to estimate repertoire size and the extent of clonotype sharing between individuals. Different laboratories and diverse techniques were used to prepare libraries and sequence TCR repertoires, to increase sequencing depth and limit assay-specific biases. Per donor, leukapheresis produced somewhere between about 0.94 and 9 billion PBMCs.

Including the terminal cysteine and phenylalanine, the CDR3 comprises 15 residues. The read is trimmed to its CDR3 DNA, 45 bases read in frame from base 1. CDR1 and CDR2 (SGHDN, FVKESK) derive from the germline V gene. After removal of 4 bases from V and 4 bases from J, the junction retains 9 bases not matched to a gene. Healthy HIV-negative adults with no recently reported acute infections or vaccinations were included as donors. All donors were Caucasian adults living in Nashville, Tennessee, USA. CD4+ T cells were enriched by magnetic negative selection, after which naive cells were positively selected on CD45RA and the negative fraction was taken as the memory subset. Blood was collected by leukapheresis, and PBMCs were isolated by Ficoll-Histopaque density gradient centrifugation and then cryopreserved in liquid nitrogen vapor phase. Purity and quantity of every magnetically sorted T cell population were checked by analytical flow cytometry. Genomic DNA was isolated from every sorted fraction and measured by UV absorbance on a Nanodrop 2000c.

General study outcomes and caveats: The small number of donors limited the genetic and exposure-history diversity represented. Based on pairwise subsampling, the degree of clonotype sharing among donors was expected to be affected by sequencing depth. Sampling was limited to blood, and TCR repertoires in tissue likely differ from TCR repertoires in blood. Compared with non-shared clonotypes, the clonotypes found in all four sorted-subset donors had higher generation probabilities. Sharing across a few donors was observed for approximately 5% of naive CD4, around 3.5% of naive CD8, over 2% of memory CD4, and around 0.44% of memory CD8 clonotypes. Incomplete sequencing was indicated by rarefaction of sorted-subset datasets, despite the large sequencing depth. Naive subsets generally had larger estimated clonotype richness than memory subsets.

Using the deep immunoSEQ assay, multiplex PCR amplified TCR CDR3 regions from genomic DNA. Extracted genomic DNA from each cell subset was distributed evenly across all wells of several immunoSEQ 96-well plates, and each plate was treated as a replicate. For sorted subsets, each replicate PCR was loaded with around 220 ng genomic DNA, equivalent to some 27,000 T cell genomes. Purified libraries were measured with a Qubit 3.0 fluorometer, size-checked on a Bioanalyzer 2100, and measured again with the KAPA Library Quantification kit. Every immunoSEQ 96-well plate was sequenced on a dedicated single-read 150-cycle Illumina NextSeq 550 flow cell. The published analysis was carried out like this. Because the immunoSEQ output held only junctional sequences and lacked quality scores, the filtering could not match the filtering applied to full-length reads. To assign V/J genes and CDR3, sequences were annotated against IMGT germline references using PyIR, a Python wrapper for IgBLAST v1.9. Reads were removed for weak V/J assignments (E-value above 1e-6), missing CDR3, stop codons, out-of-frame junctions, or ambiguous translated residues. V3J clonotypes were defined by identical inferred V gene, J gene, and CDR3 amino acid sequence. To compute the percentage overlap between repertoires, the number of shared unique clonotypes was divided by the size of the smaller repertoire. Richness of each repertoire was evaluated using RTK rarefaction, the Chao1 estimator, and Recon v2.1 estimates of unobserved clonotypes. Generation probabilities were computed with OLGA for all TCRbeta clonotypes obtained by the gDNA method from several donors. In TCRdb, the immuneACCESS table is reduced to in-frame sequences with V and J assigned. These tables do not hold every clone; where another copy was compared, an unresolved V gene accounts for under half, and the others remain unexplained. Clone size and V and J calls were adopted from that table, with D and trimming inferred from the DNA. The sample data list over 2 million clones, and 90% to 95% of these were observed just once. The ten largest clones take up 0.13% of the sample.

The chain is encoded by TRBV14 joined to TRBJ2-5, with 7 central nucleotides matching TRBD1. The receptor's source is a man aged 18-30 years in good health. Material: naive CD4+ T cells sorted from blood. The sample's cell subset or site label is to be understood as: CD45RA+ positively selected. The CDR3 protein sequence reads: CASSPRDSKRETQYF. In nucleotides, the sequence is TGTGCCAGCAGCCCTCGGGACAGCAAGAGAGAGACCCAGTACTTC.